Listed below are T cell receptor beta chains from one sample, sequenced in a study of OX40 agonist ivuxolimab in advanced cancers. Generated by immunoSEQ multiplex PCR, the TCRdb table keeps only in-frame clones and is missing some. The sample yields 25,000 to 40,000 clones, more than 75% seen once. The sample here was CD4+ or CD8+ T cells sorted from blood, taken in a trial of the OX40 agonist ivuxolimab. These receptors originate from an adult with an advanced solid tumor such as melanoma, head and neck, liver or kidney cancer. CDR3s include the opening cysteine and the closing phenylalanine or tryptophan. D genes are given only for firm matches. The listing skips clone size in some rows; elsewhere it reads once, few, many or a size class.

D gene: TRBD1; clone size: -; J gene: TRBJ2-7; V gene: TRBV28; CDR3 protein: CASSLWDREYF; CDR3 DNA: TGTGCCAGCAGTCTCTGGGACAGGGAGTACTTC
D gene: -; clone size: -; J gene: TRBJ1-1; V gene: TRBV7-9; CDR3 protein: CASSSGSTGPEAFF; CDR3 DNA: TGTGCCAGCAGCTCAGGTAGTACAGGCCCTGAAGCTTTCTTT
D gene: -; clone size: -; J gene: TRBJ1-1; V gene: TRBV10-3; CDR3 protein: CAIRGGQNTEAFF; CDR3 DNA: TGTGCCATCAGAGGGGGACAGAACACTGAAGCTTTCTTT
D gene: TRBD2; clone size: -; J gene: TRBJ2-7; V gene: TRBV14; CDR3 protein: CASSLTSGRVNEQYF; CDR3 DNA: TGTGCCAGCAGCCTGACTAGCGGGAGGGTGAACGAGCAGTACTTC
D gene: -; clone size: -; J gene: TRBJ2-3; V gene: TRBV13; CDR3 protein: CASSLGRFTDTQYF; CDR3 DNA: TGTGCCAGCAGCTTAGGGCGGTTCACAGATACGCAGTATTTT
D gene: TRBD1; clone size: few; J gene: TRBJ1-2; V gene: TRBV6-5; CDR3 protein: CASSFRQGARGYTF; CDR3 DNA: TGTGCCAGCAGTTTCCGACAGGGGGCACGCGGCTACACCTTC
D gene: TRBD1; clone size: -; J gene: TRBJ1-2; V gene: TRBV19; CDR3 protein: CASSTPGQGNYGYTF; CDR3 DNA: TGTGCCAGTAGTACACCGGGACAGGGAAACTATGGCTACACCTTC
D gene: TRBD2; clone size: -; J gene: TRBJ2-3; V gene: TRBV28; CDR3 protein: CASSAPGGGRSTDTQYF; CDR3 DNA: TGTGCCAGCAGTGCCCCGGGAGGCGGGAGAAGCACAGATACGCAGTATTTT
D gene: -; clone size: -; J gene: TRBJ1-5; V gene: TRBV10-1; CDR3 protein: CATRGKDSNQPQHF; CDR3 DNA: TGCGCCACCCGGGGGAAGGATAGCAATCAGCCCCAGCATTTT
D gene: TRBD2; clone size: -; J gene: TRBJ2-5; V gene: TRBV5-1; CDR3 protein: CASSPGLAGGPEETQYF; CDR3 DNA: TGCGCCAGCAGCCCAGGACTAGCGGGAGGGCCAGAAGAGACCCAGTACTTC
D gene: -; clone size: -; J gene: TRBJ2-2; V gene: TRBV28; CDR3 protein: CASSFGRGRTGELFF; CDR3 DNA: TGTGCCAGCAGTTTCGGCAGGGGCCGTACCGGGGAGCTGTTTTTT
D gene: TRBD2; clone size: -; J gene: TRBJ2-5; V gene: TRBV28; CDR3 protein: CASSLFASGRDQETQYF; CDR3 DNA: TGTGCCAGCAGTTTATTTGCTAGCGGGAGGGACCAAGAGACCCAGTACTTC
D gene: TRBD1; clone size: -; J gene: TRBJ1-2; V gene: TRBV7-6; CDR3 protein: CASSATGGYGYTF; CDR3 DNA: TGTGCCAGCAGCGCGACAGGGGGCTATGGCTACACCTTC
D gene: TRBD2; clone size: -; J gene: TRBJ2-1; V gene: TRBV19; CDR3 protein: CASSRGTSSSYNEQFF; CDR3 DNA: TGTGCCAGTAGTAGGGGGACTAGTAGCTCCTACAATGAGCAGTTCTTC
D gene: -; clone size: -; J gene: TRBJ1-5; V gene: TRBV19; CDR3 protein: CASSISAHQPQHF; CDR3 DNA: TGTGCCAGTAGTATTTCAGCACATCAGCCCCAGCATTTT
D gene: -; clone size: -; J gene: TRBJ2-4; V gene: TRBV18; CDR3 protein: CASSLVTGTPKNIQYF; CDR3 DNA: TGTGCCAGCTCACTGGTAACCGGGACACCTAAAAACATTCAGTACTTC
D gene: -; clone size: -; J gene: TRBJ2-7; V gene: TRBV11-2; CDR3 protein: CASSLGAGGEQYF; CDR3 DNA: TGTGCCAGCAGCTTAGGGGCAGGTGGCGAGCAGTACTTC
D gene: TRBD2; clone size: -; J gene: TRBJ2-1; V gene: TRBV6-6; CDR3 protein: CASSSPGLAGREQFF; CDR3 DNA: TGTGCCAGCAGTTCCCCGGGACTAGCGGGACGGGAGCAGTTCTTC
D gene: -; clone size: few; J gene: TRBJ2-1; V gene: TRBV2; CDR3 protein: CASRYNEQFF; CDR3 DNA: TGTGCCAGCAGATACAATGAGCAGTTCTTC
D gene: -; clone size: -; J gene: TRBJ1-5; V gene: TRBV4-2; CDR3 protein: CASSQNDGEPQHF; CDR3 DNA: TGTGCCAGCAGCCAAAATGACGGGGAGCCCCAGCATTTT
D gene: TRBD1; clone size: few; J gene: TRBJ1-2; V gene: TRBV5-1; CDR3 protein: CASSPTGDYGYTF; CDR3 DNA: TGCGCCAGCAGCCCGACAGGGGACTATGGCTACACCTTC
D gene: -; clone size: -; J gene: TRBJ2-2; V gene: TRBV11-3; CDR3 protein: CASSLGSGAYTGELFF; CDR3 DNA: TGTGCCAGCAGCTTAGGGTCGGGAGCTTACACCGGGGAGCTGTTTTTT
D gene: -; clone size: -; J gene: TRBJ2-7; V gene: TRBV15; CDR3 protein: CATSRDPGAYYEQYF; CDR3 DNA: TGTGCCACCAGCAGAGATCCGGGGGCCTACTACGAGCAGTACTTC
D gene: -; clone size: -; J gene: TRBJ1-1; V gene: TRBV6-5; CDR3 protein: CASRGNTEAFF; CDR3 DNA: TGTGCCAGCAGGGGGAACACTGAAGCTTTCTTT